One sample yielded the 21 T cell receptor beta chains listed below, sequenced in a study of early T cells in non-severe SARS-CoV-2 infection. Via MiXCR, TCRdb re-called the 5' RACE reads, giving one row per CDR3 protein. This table has tens of thousands of distinct CDR3 sequences, more than 10% appearing once. Sequencing was carried out using whole blood. The receptors here all came from an adult who was a healthcare worker with PCR-confirmed SARS-CoV-2 infection or an uninfected control (not recorded which).

This clonotype was observed at least ten times. The chain combines TRBV5-1 with TRBJ1-6; no firm D call. This CDR3 is 15 amino acids long. The germline V gene has CDR1 SGHRS and CDR2 YFSETQ. With 4 bases removed from V and 3 bases from J, the gap between germline ends came to 11 bases. The CDR3 reads CASSAWADYNSPLHF. The CDR3 coding sequence is TGCGCCAGCAGCGCCTGGGCTGACTATAATTCACCCCTCCACTTT.

This clonotype was detected many times. The chain has TRBV27 and TRBJ2-2; no definite D call. The V end was cut by 0 bases, the J end by 2 bases, with 7 bases between. The CDR3 has 15 amino acids. The germline V gene has CDR1 MNHEY and CDR2 SMNVEV (reference sequence). CDR3 sequence (DNA): TGTGCCAGCAGTTTATCGTGGAGCAACACCGGGGAGCTGTTTTTT. Translation gives CASSLSWSNTGELFF.

The chain carries TRBV6-2 or TRBV6-3 and TRBJ2-7; D possibly matches TRBD1 or TRBD2 (5 bases each). Trimming took off 8 bases at V and 6 bases at J, with 5 bases between the two ends. The CDR3 has 9 amino acids. The germline V gene has CDR1 MNHEY and CDR2 SVGEGT. CDR3 nucleotide sequence: TGTGCCAGCGGGGGCGAGCAGTACTTC. Translating gives CASGGEQYF.

This clonotype was recorded many times. The chain is built from TRBV7-6 and TRBJ2-1; D perhaps matches TRBD2 (5 bases). Trimming left V 1 base short and J 4 bases short, with 14 bases between. The CDR3 is 16 amino acids. CDR1 is SGHVS and CDR2 is FNYEAQ in the germline V gene. The CDR3 DNA reads as TGTGCCAGCAGCTTAGTGGAGGTCTTGAGATACAATGAGCAGTTCTTC. This gives the protein CASSLVEVLRYNEQFF.

V usage is TRBV7-2 and J usage is TRBJ1-1; D call uncertain. V was clipped by 5 bases and J by 0 bases, with 7 bases between them. This CDR3 region has 13 residues. In germline, CDR1 is SGHTA, CDR2 FQGNSA. The CDR3 loop is CASSGTMNTEAFF. The CDR3 DNA follows: TGTGCCAGCAGCGGAACTATGAACACTGAAGCTTTCTTT.

This clonotype was recorded at least ten times. Written as DNA, the CDR3 is TGTGCCAGCAGCGTAGCAATAGGTCAGCCCCAGCATTTT. Encoded protein: CASSVAIGQPQHF. The chain employs TRBV9 and TRBJ1-5, with unresolved D. CDR3 size: 13 residues. Germline assignment: CDR1 SGDLS and CDR2 YYNGEE. Trimming removed 0 bases at V and 6 bases at J, with 7 bases between.

This clonotype was detected ten times or more. The chain combines TRBV12-3 or TRBV12-4 with TRBJ2-2; no firm D call. The CDR3 extends over 12 amino acids. Deletions cut 1 base from V and 7 bases from J, with 4 bases between. The CDR3 DNA follows: TGTGCCAGCAGTTTAGTGGTCGGGGAGCTGTTTTTT. It translates to CASSLVVGELFF.

This sequence joins TRBV4-1 and TRBJ2-2; D ambiguous. CDR1 MGHRA and CDR2 YSYEKL come from the germline V gene. V shed 2 bases and J shed 5 bases, with 18 bases lying between them. The CDR3 extends over 17 amino acids. In DNA form, the CDR3 reads TGCGCCAGCAGCCAATTAGATATGGGGTGGGCAACCGGGGAGCTGTTTTTT. Protein: CASSQLDMGWATGELFF.

This clonotype was seen at least ten times. This sequence joins TRBV9 and TRBJ2-1; either TRBD1 or TRBD2 may supply D (5 bases each). Germline CDR1 and CDR2: SGDLS and YYNGEE. The CDR3 has 14 residues. V lost 6 bases and J lost 0, with 10 bases in between. The CDR3 region has the DNA TGTGCCAGCAACTGGGGGAACTCCTACAATGAGCAGTTCTTC. This translates into CASNWGNSYNEQFF.

This clonotype has ten or more counts. This rearrangement joins TRBV2 to TRBJ1-5; TRBD1 is a possible D gene (5 bases). The V and J ends lost 4 bases and 7 bases respectively, with 14 bases between them. The CDR3 covers 14 residues. Germline V gives CDR1 SNHLY, CDR2 FYNNEI. The CDR3 loop is CASSVEAGWQPQHF. CDR3 nucleotides: TGTGCCAGCAGTGTGGAGGCAGGGTGGCAGCCCCAGCATTTT.

This clonotype was counted ten times or more. CDR3: CASSLDSAAYNEQFF. CDR3 DNA: TGTGCCAGCAGCTTGGACAGCGCAGCCTACAATGAGCAGTTCTTC. The chain uses TRBV7-6 and TRBJ2-1; the D gene is possibly TRBD1 (6 bases). Germline V gene data show CDR1 as SGHVS and CDR2 as FNYEAQ. V was cut by 3 bases and J by 2 bases, with 11 bases left in between. This CDR3 spans 15 amino acids.

The chain carries TRBV18 and TRBJ2-7; D gene ambiguous. The germline V and J ends were trimmed by 2 bases and 2 bases, with 7 bases remaining between them. The CDR3 runs 13 residues. Germline CDR1 is KGHSH and CDR2 is LQKENI. The CDR3: CASSPVGTYEQYF. Here the CDR3 DNA reads TGTGCCAGCTCACCAGTTGGAACCTACGAGCAGTACTTC.

This chain links TRBV28 with TRBJ2-7, with 8 bases lining up with TRBD2. CDR1 MDHEN and CDR2 SYDVKM come from the germline V gene. This CDR3 has 13 amino acids. Germline trimming cut 8 bases from V and 6 bases from J; bases unmatched to any gene: 9. The CDR3 loop is CASRPRLASEQYF. The CDR3 DNA reads TGTGCCAGCCGACCCCGACTAGCGAGCGAGCAGTACTTC.

V gene TRBV7-2 combines with J gene TRBJ1-2; 9 nucleotides line up with TRBD1. The V gene's germline CDR1 is SGHTA and CDR2 FQGNSA. The CDR3 has 15 residues. V gave up 3 bases and J gave up 6 bases; unmatched junction bases: 8. CDR3 loop: CASSFLQGAGDGYTF. CDR3 DNA sequence: TGTGCCAGCAGCTTTTTACAGGGGGCAGGGGATGGCTACACCTTC.

At least ten counts were recorded for this clonotype. V is TRBV28 and J is TRBJ1-2; unclear D gene. The CDR3 runs 11 residues. V was trimmed by 7 bases and J by 6 bases, leaving 9 bases between them. Germline V lookup: CDR1 MDHEN, CDR2 SYDVKM. CDR3 in DNA: TGTGCCAGCATTGGCCTTGATGGCTACACCTTC. As protein: CASIGLDGYTF.

The V gene is TRBV29-1, the J gene TRBJ2-3; 11 positions match TRBD1. Germline V gives CDR1 SQVTM, CDR2 ANQGSEA. The CDR3 is 15 residues long. After removal of 4 bases from V and 5 bases from J, the junction contained 8 bases not matched to a gene. The CDR3 DNA follows: TGCAGCGTTGCGTGGACAGGGGGCGGTGAAGATACGCAGTATTTT. It is translated as CSVAWTGGGEDTQYF.

This clonotype came up many times. The chain joins TRBV2 to TRBJ1-1; D ambiguous. This CDR3 is built from 19 residues. Trimming took off 5 bases at V and 0 bases at J, with 25 bases between the two ends. Germline V CDR1 and CDR2: SNHLY, FYNNEI. The CDR3 nucleotides are TGTGCCAGCAGTCTCAGGACGGGCGGGTACGGGGTCATGAACACTGAAGCTTTCTTT. Protein: CASSLRTGGYGVMNTEAFF. The entire variable domain, with the rest obtained from reference TRBV2 and TRBJ1-1, is as follows: EPEVTQTPSHQVTQMGQEVILRCVPISNHLYFYWYRQILGQKVEFLVSFYNNEISEKSEIFDDQFSVERPDGSNFTLKIRSTKLEDSAMYFCASSLRTGGYGVMNTEAFFGQGTRLTVV.

This clonotype has a count of ten or more. The germline gene is not matched at one end of the junction; a read error may be the cause. CDR3 protein: CASSNDRGYSSPLHF. CDR3 nucleotides: TGTGCCAGCAGTAACGACAGGGGCTATAGTTCACCCCTCCACTTT. The chain carries TRBV6-5 and TRBJ1-6; TRBD1 matches 8 bases. Germline lookup yields CDR1 MNHEY and CDR2 SVGAGI. The CDR3 has 15 amino acids.

This clonotype was counted only a few times. As DNA, the CDR3 is TGTGCCAGCAGTTATGGCAGGACTCGGGGCAATCAGCCCCAGCATTTT. Its protein is CASSYGRTRGNQPQHF. The rearrangement joins TRBV12-3 or TRBV12-4 to TRBJ1-5, with D uncertain. Trimming shortened V by 4 bases and J by 2 bases, and 15 bases separated the two germline ends. The CDR3 spans 16 residues.

This clonotype was seen a handful of times. The chain links TRBV14 to TRBJ1-1; 11 nucleotides agree with TRBD1. V lost 2 bases to trimming and J lost 3 bases; unmatched junction nucleotides: 5. CDR1 is SGHDN, CDR2 FVKESK, per germline. The CDR3 length is 16 residues. CDR3 nucleotide sequence: TGTGCCAGCAGCCAACGGACAGGGGGCGCCGACACTGAAGCTTTCTTT. It yields the protein CASSQRTGGADTEAFF.

The V gene is TRBV6-2 or TRBV6-3, the J gene TRBJ1-5, with unresolved D. The CDR3 totals 13 residues. Germline V gene sequence: CDR1 MNHEY, CDR2 SVGEGT. Trimming cost V 1 base and J 6 bases, with 7 bases left between them. The CDR3 bases are TGTGCCAGCAGTTACTTCGCCGGTCAGCCCCAGCATTTT. As protein: CASSYFAGQPQHF.